This entry lists 32 T cell receptor beta chains sequenced from one sample in a study of T cell responses to AZD1222 COVID-19 vaccine. This table comes from immunoSEQ multiplex PCR, and its TCRdb copy is limited to in-frame clones, with some not included. The sample comprises fewer than 70,000 clones, 75% to 90% of which are singletons, and over 13% rests with the top ten. The sequencing used peripheral blood, collected 28 days after the second AZD1222 dose. The receptor set was obtained from an adult who received the AZD1222 COVID-19 vaccine.

The genes are TRBV18 and TRBJ1-4, with TRBD1 as a possible D gene (5 bases). In germline, CDR1 is KGHSH, CDR2 LQKENI. This CDR3 spans 14 amino acids. The ends were cut back, 3 bases at V and 7 bases at J, with 12 bases in the middle. DNA of the CDR3: TGTGCCAGCTCACCTCAGGGACCTACTGAAAAACTGTTTTTT. Its protein is CASSPQGPTEKLFF.

The chain carries TRBV28 and TRBJ1-3, with D tentatively TRBD1 (5 bases). CDR3 length: 15 residues. The germline CDR1 and CDR2 sequences are MDHEN and SYDVKM. V lost 2 bases to trimming and J lost 1 base, with 9 bases between them. The CDR3 DNA follows: TGTGCCAGCAGTTTAAAGGGGTGGTCTGGAAACACCATATATTTT. This sequence encodes CASSLKGWSGNTIYF.

This rearrangement joins TRBV30 to TRBJ2-1; D is undetermined. Germline-derived CDR1 and CDR2 are GTSNPN and SVGIG (reference sequence). The CDR3 is made up of 11 amino acids. Between the trimmed V and J ends, which lost 2 bases and 2 bases, there was a span of 1 base. CDR3 amino acids: CAWSPYNEQFF. The CDR3 DNA sequence: TGTGCCTGGAGTCCCTACAATGAGCAGTTCTTC.

The chain has TRBV15 and TRBJ1-4; 9 bases align to TRBD1. V lost 0 bases, J lost 5 bases, and 7 bases stayed unmatched. The CDR3 covers 17 residues. Germline V gene data show CDR1 as LNHNV and CDR2 as YYDKDF (reference sequence). The CDR3 DNA reads as TGTGCCACCAGCAGAGACCAAAGACAGGGGGTAAATGAAAAACTGTTTTTT. Amino acid sequence: CATSRDQRQGVNEKLFF.

The table lists this clone with a count of one. The rearrangement links TRBV7-6 to TRBJ1-1, with 8 bases matching TRBD1. V was clipped by 4 bases and J by 3 bases; unmatched bases: 7. The V gene's germline CDR1 is SGHVS and CDR2 FNYEAQ. The CDR3 covers 15 residues. The CDR3 reads CASSSSTGADTEAFF. The CDR3 coding sequence is TGTGCCAGCAGCTCATCGACAGGGGCGGACACTGAAGCTTTCTTT.

This chain links TRBV29-1 with TRBJ1-3; D unclear. V was shortened by 7 bases and J by 0 bases, with 10 bases between the two germline ends. The CDR3 is 13 residues long. Germline CDR1 reads SQVTM; CDR2 reads ANQGSEA. In DNA form, the CDR3 reads TGCAGCGCCGTTATCACCTCTGGAAACACCATATATTTT. This translates into CSAVITSGNTIYF.

The chain carries TRBV7-6 and TRBJ2-1, with a possible D match to TRBD2 (6 bases). V shed 3 bases and J shed 0 bases, with 9 bases lying between them. The CDR3 sequence is 15 residues long. Germline V CDR1 and CDR2: SGHVS, FNYEAQ. The CDR3 here is CASSLVGSSYNEQFF. The CDR3 DNA follows: TGTGCCAGCAGCTTGGTCGGGAGCTCCTACAATGAGCAGTTCTTC. The variable domain in full, with the rest retrieved from reference TRBV7-6 and TRBJ2-1, is GAGVSQSPRYKVTKRGQDVALRCDPISGHVSLYWYRQALGQGPEFLTYFNYEAQQDKSGLPNDRFSAERPEGSISTLTIQRTEQRDSAMYRCASSLVGSSYNEQFFGPGTRLTVL.

The chain recombines TRBV5-4 with TRBJ2-3; 9 bases align to TRBD2. V dropped 1 base and J dropped 4; count of bases not matched to a gene: 10. Germline assignment: CDR1 SGHNT and CDR2 YYREEE (reference sequence). The CDR3 covers 17 residues. The CDR3 loop is CASSLRLAGDGSDTQYF. The DNA for the CDR3 is TGTGCCAGCAGCTTGAGGTTAGCGGGGGACGGTTCAGATACGCAGTATTTT.

The chain couples TRBV11-3 to TRBJ2-7; TRBD1 aligns across 9 bases. Trimming cost V 5 bases and J 3 bases; bases outside gene matches: 2. The V gene's germline CDR1 is SGHNT and CDR2 YENEEA. The CDR3 has 13 residues. CDR3 protein: CASSRDRDYEQYF. The CDR3 DNA reads as TGTGCCAGCAGCAGGGACAGGGACTACGAGCAGTACTTC.

Only a few counts were recorded for this clone. Here the CDR3 DNA reads TGTGCCAGCAGTTACTCACCGGGTTTAAATGAGCAGTTCTTC. This sequence encodes CASSYSPGLNEQFF. The chain has TRBV6-5 and TRBJ2-1; D is unclear. Germline V gives CDR1 MNHEY, CDR2 SVGAGI. CDR3 length equals 14 residues. The germline V and J ends were trimmed by 0 bases and 7 bases, with 10 bases remaining between them.

The chain recombines TRBV5-4 with TRBJ1-2; D possibly corresponds to TRBD1 (6 bases). The germline V gene has CDR1 SGHNT and CDR2 YYREEE (reference sequence). The V gene lost 4 bases and the J gene lost 4 bases, with 14 bases spanning the gap. The CDR3 contains 14 residues. The chain's CDR3 is CASSVDSASYGYTF. CDR3 nucleotides: TGTGCCAGCAGCGTGGACAGTGCTTCCTATGGCTACACCTTC.

In this sample, this clone turned up many times. The rearrangement joins TRBV6-5 to TRBJ1-5; 9 nucleotides agree with TRBD1. CDR1 is MNHEY, CDR2 SVGAGI, per germline. The CDR3 has 14 residues. Trimming took 4 bases from V and 6 from J; bases not matched to a gene: 4. The CDR3 protein is CASSSQGAGQPQHF. The DNA for the CDR3 is TGTGCCAGCAGTTCACAGGGGGCTGGTCAGCCCCAGCATTTT.

The CDR3 DNA is TGTGCCAGCAGCTTATGGTCGGCAGGACTTTATCAGCCCCAGCATTTT. Its protein is CASSLWSAGLYQPQHF. The chain couples TRBV7-8 to TRBJ1-5; D not certain. The CDR3 is made up of 16 amino acids. V was shortened by 2 bases and J by 5 bases, with 16 bases between the two germline ends. The V gene's germline CDR1 is SGHVS and CDR2 FQNEAQ.

For the CDR3, the DNA is TGTGCCAGCAGTTACTCGAGACAGTCTTCCTACGAGCAGTACTTC. Amino acid sequence: CASSYSRQSSYEQYF. The chain links TRBV6-5 to TRBJ2-7; maybe TRBD1 (5 bases). The CDR3 has 15 residues. The V gene's germline CDR1 is MNHEY and CDR2 SVGAGI. V was pared by 0 bases and J by 1 base, with 10 bases between.

V gene TRBV19 combines with J gene TRBJ1-5, with D possibly TRBD1 on 6 matching bases. This CDR3 has 14 amino acids. From germline, CDR1 is LNHDA and CDR2 SQIVND (reference sequence). Trimming stripped 5 bases from V and 2 bases from J, with 10 bases between. For the CDR3, the DNA is TGTGCCAGTAGTCAGGGGCACGGCAATCAGCCCCAGCATTTT. Amino acid sequence: CASSQGHGNQPQHF.

Points on this clone: Additional DNA sequences in this sample encode the identical CDR3. The gene calls are TRBV9 and TRBJ1-3; no clear D gene. V lost 0 bases and J lost 4, with 5 bases in between. This CDR3 is built from 13 residues. Germline V gene sequence: CDR1 SGDLS, CDR2 YYNGEE. CDR3 loop: CASSVEGGNTIYF. DNA of the CDR3: TGTGCCAGCAGCGTAGAAGGGGGAAACACCATATATTTT.

V gene TRBV7-6 combines with J gene TRBJ2-7; D remains ambiguous. Germline CDR1 is SGHVS and CDR2 is FNYEAQ. This CDR3 is built from 11 residues. The germline V and J ends were trimmed by 2 bases and 7 bases, with 6 bases remaining between them. The CDR3, as DNA: TGTGCCAGCAGCTTATCGCGGGAGCAGTACTTC. It codes for CASSLSREQYF.

This clone was observed many times. The rearrangement uses TRBV2 and TRBJ1-1, with 11 nucleotides matching TRBD1. V was clipped by 5 bases and J by 11 bases; unmatched bases: 7. CDR1 and CDR2 from the germline V gene are SNHLY and FYNNEI. The CDR3 sequence is 13 residues long. Here the CDR3 reads CASSRPGQGVAFF. CDR3 DNA: TGTGCCAGCAGTAGACCGGGACAGGGGGTGGCTTTCTTT.

The V call is TRBV27, the J call TRBJ1-1; D not certain. The germline gives CDR1 MNHEY, CDR2 SMNVEV (reference sequence). V lost 3 bases to trimming and J lost 4 bases, with 9 bases between them. There are 13 residues in the CDR3. The CDR3 spells CASSFRWATEAFF. The DNA of the CDR3 is TGTGCCAGCAGTTTTAGGTGGGCCACTGAAGCTTTCTTT.

The V call is TRBV30, the J call TRBJ1-4; D call uncertain. CDR1 and CDR2 from the germline V gene are GTSNPN and SVGIG (reference sequence). This CDR3 has 15 residues. Between the trimmed V and J ends, which lost 0 bases and 4 bases, there was a span of 12 bases. The CDR3 sequence is CAWSVINGYNEKLFF. The CDR3 coding sequence is TGTGCCTGGAGTGTAATCAACGGGTATAATGAAAAACTGTTTTTT.

CDR3 residues: CASSLETGGGGDTQYF. The CDR3 coding sequence is TGTGCCAGCAGCTTGGAGACAGGTGGGGGTGGAGATACGCAGTATTTT. The chain joins TRBV5-4 to TRBJ2-3; D might be TRBD1 (6 bases). CDR1 is SGHNT and CDR2 is YYREEE in the germline V gene (reference sequence). This CDR3 spans 16 amino acids. Trimming took off 0 bases at V and 5 bases at J, with 16 bases between the two ends.

The genes are TRBV12-3 or TRBV12-4 and TRBJ1-5; no firm D call. V lost 0 bases, J lost 4 bases, and 4 bases lay in between. This CDR3 spans 13 amino acids. As DNA, the CDR3 is TGTGCCAGCAGTTTAGCGAGGAATCAGCCCCAGCATTTT. Translation gives CASSLARNQPQHF.

The rearrangement links TRBV4-1 to TRBJ2-2; 16 nucleotides match TRBD2. Losses at the gene ends were 1 base for V and 3 bases for J; bases not matched to a gene: 8. Germline V CDR1 and CDR2: MGHRA, YSYEKL. This CDR3 is built from 20 residues. The CDR3 coding sequence is TGCGCCAGCAGCCAAGTCCCGGGACTAGCGGGGGGGTCTGACACCGGGGAGCTGTTTTTT. Translating gives CASSQVPGLAGGSDTGELFF.

Concerning this clone itself: One junction end does not reproduce the germline sequence, and a read error may be involved. The V call is TRBV28, the J call TRBJ2-7, with TRBD1 as a possible D gene (6 bases). From germline, CDR1 is MDHEN and CDR2 SYDVKM. CDR3 length: 15 amino acids. The CDR3 reads CASREQGAPSSEQYF. In DNA form, the CDR3 reads TGTGCCAGCAGAGAACAGGGTGCCCCCTCCTCCGAGCAGTACTTC. Full variable domain (outside the CDR3, taken from reference TRBV28 and TRBJ2-7): DVKVTQSSRYLVKRTGEKVFLECVQDMDHENMFWYRQDPGLGLRLIYFSYDVKMKEKGDIPEGYSVSREKKERFSLILESASTNQTSMYLCASREQGAPSSEQYFGPGTRLTVT.

The J gene is TRBJ1-1, the V gene TRBV5-1; TRBD1 might be the D (5 bases). The ends were cut back, 0 bases at V and 3 bases at J, with 12 bases in the middle. From germline, CDR1 is SGHRS and CDR2 YFSETQ. The CDR3 sequence is 15 residues long. The CDR3 nucleotides read TGCGCCAGCAGCTTGGCCGGGGGGACGGACACTGAAGCTTTCTTT. Protein product: CASSLAGGTDTEAFF.

CDR3 nucleotide sequence: TGTGCCAGCAGCCGACAAAGGGGGGGGATCTCCTACAATGAGCAGTTCTTC. Translated, it gives CASSRQRGGISYNEQFF. The gene calls are TRBV14 and TRBJ2-1; the D gene is possibly TRBD2 (7 bases). This CDR3 has 17 amino acids. CDR1 and CDR2 from the germline V gene are SGHDN and FVKESK. The V and J ends lost 4 bases and 0 bases respectively, with 16 bases between them.

The chain combines TRBV27 with TRBJ1-6; D is ambiguous. V was cut by 10 bases and J by 8 bases, with 12 bases left in between. Germline V gene sequence: CDR1 MNHEY, CDR2 SMNVEV (reference sequence). This CDR3 has 12 residues. The CDR3 protein is CATKRFDSPLHF. The CDR3 region has the DNA TGTGCCACCAAGAGGTTTGATTCACCCCTCCACTTT.

The count of this clone is one. This chain connects TRBV11-2 to TRBJ2-3; D is ambiguous. The CDR3 is 11 residues long. Trimming took 3 bases from V and 2 from J, leaving 0 bases between them. Germline V lookup: CDR1 SGHAT, CDR2 FQNNGV. The CDR3 reads CASSFTDTQYF. CDR3 DNA sequence: TGTGCCAGCAGCTTCACAGATACGCAGTATTTT.

Written as DNA, the CDR3 is TGTGCCAGCAGCAAAGACGGACTAGCGGGGGGCACAGATACGCAGTATTTT. Protein sequence: CASSKDGLAGGTDTQYF. The chain links TRBV21-1 to TRBJ2-3; the listed D gene, TRBD2, was not tested against the DNA. TRBV21-1 is a recognized pseudogene. The CDR3 is 17 residues long.

The chain recombines TRBV29-1 with TRBJ2-2; 11 bases match TRBD1. In germline, CDR1 is SQVTM, CDR2 ANQGSEA. CDR3 length: 15 amino acids. J was trimmed by 5 bases and V by 6 bases; bases with no gene match: 8. CDR3 sequence (DNA): TGCAGCGTCAGATACGGGACAGGGGGGACCGGGGAGCTGTTTTTT. Its translation is CSVRYGTGGTGELFF.

The chain has TRBV19 and TRBJ1-5, with D unclear. The CDR3 has 15 amino acids. V lost 5 bases to trimming and J lost 2 bases, with 13 bases between them. Germline V gene data show CDR1 as LNHDA and CDR2 as SQIVND (reference sequence). In nucleotides, the CDR3 is TGTGCCAGTAGTCTCGGGGTGAACGGCAATCAGCCCCAGCATTTT. The encoded protein is CASSLGVNGNQPQHF.

The chain combines TRBV6-6 with TRBJ1-1; D is ambiguous. Germline V CDR1 and CDR2: MNHNY, SVGAGI (reference sequence). The CDR3 has 14 residues. Trimming stripped 4 bases from V and 4 bases from J, with 13 bases between. Here the CDR3 DNA reads TGTGCCAGCAGTTCTACGGGTGTATCCACTGAAGCTTTCTTT. Residues: CASSSTGVSTEAFF.